This entry lists 2 T cell receptor beta chains sequenced from one sample in a study of T cells in Graves' hyperthyroidism and ophthalmopathy. RNA transcripts provided the source from which TCR beta CDR3 regions were amplified. First-round RT-PCR targeting the TCR CDR3 was performed with the HTBI primer set. In TCRdb, the multiplex PCR reads were re-called with MiXCR into one record per CDR3 protein. This table holds over 150,000 distinct CDR3 sequences, less than 20% found once. Sequenced: blood. Source of these receptors: a woman aged 50 to 60 with Graves' hyperthyroidism.

Ten or more counts support this clonotype. The chain uses TRBV28 and TRBJ1-1; D may be TRBD1 (5 bases). Trimming stripped 7 bases from V and 4 bases from J, with 13 bases between. This CDR3 is built from 13 residues. CDR1 is MDHEN, CDR2 SYDVKM, per germline. Here the CDR3 reads CASISRGFTEAFF. CDR3 sequence (DNA): TGTGCCAGCATATCACGGGGGTTCACTGAAGCTTTCTTT.

This clonotype has at least ten counts. The chain carries TRBV3-1 and TRBJ2-1; TRBD2 matches 8 bases. The junction had 3 bases not matched to a gene; V was cut back by 6 bases and J by 2 bases. The CDR3 runs to 14 residues. Germline V gene sequence: CDR1 LGHDT, CDR2 YNNKEL (reference sequence). The CDR3 loop is CASRGLAPYNEQFF. CDR3 nucleotides: TGTGCCAGCAGAGGACTAGCTCCCTACAATGAGCAGTTCTTC.